The 16 T cell receptor beta chains below were found in one sample sequenced in a study of T cell changes during pregnancy in multiple sclerosis. The repertoire was sequenced with immunoSEQ multiplex PCR; TCRdb's copy has only in-frame clones and lacks some. This table has tens of thousands of clones, roughly 93% appearing once. Here the sequenced sample was peripheral blood, taken in the second trimester of pregnancy. These receptors were taken from a female donor with multiple sclerosis, enrolled in a pregnancy study.

CDR3 region: CASSFRTGNTEAFF. In DNA form, the CDR3 reads TGTGCCAGCAGTTTCCGGACAGGGAACACTGAAGCTTTCTTT. The chain couples TRBV6-1 to TRBJ1-1; 7 nucleotides align to TRBD1. The ends lost 5 bases at V and 1 base at J; junction bases unmatched: 4. Germline lookup yields CDR1 MNHNS and CDR2 SASEGT. The CDR3 is 14 residues long.

This chain connects TRBV29-1 to TRBJ1-2; 10 bases are a match to TRBD1. The CDR3 length is 16 residues. Germline assignment: CDR1 SQVTM and CDR2 ANQGSEA. V trimming: 5 bases; J trimming: 4 bases; junction bases outside the gene matches: 13. CDR3 sequence: CSVSSGQGNYGYGYTF. CDR3 nucleotide sequence: TGCAGCGTTTCTTCGGGACAGGGGAATTACGGCTATGGCTACACCTTC.

The genes are TRBV2 and TRBJ2-7; TRBD1 matches at 8 bases. Losses at the gene ends were 7 bases for V and 6 bases for J; bases not matched to a gene: 8. The V gene's germline CDR1 is SNHLY and CDR2 FYNNEI. CDR3 size: 13 residues. CDR3 nucleotides: TGTGCCAGCAAGGAGGCAGGGGGCCTCGAGCAGTACTTC. Translating it yields CASKEAGGLEQYF.

The CDR3: CASSLLGGSYNSPLHF. In DNA, the CDR3 is TGTGCCAGCAGCCTCCTCGGTGGCTCCTATAATTCACCCCTCCACTTT. The chain links TRBV11-2 to TRBJ1-6; no clear D. This CDR3 is 16 amino acids long. Germline loops: CDR1 SGHAT, CDR2 FQNNGV. V lost 5 bases and J lost 0, with 11 bases in between.

The gene calls are TRBV1 and TRBJ2-1; no check of the table's D call, TRBD2, against the DNA was made. TRBV1 is an annotated pseudogene. This CDR3 is 15 amino acids long. CDR3 sequence reads: CTSSRSGTRLNEQFF. The CDR3 DNA sequence: TGCACCAGCAGCCGCTCCGGGACTAGACTCAATGAGCAGTTCTTC.

The CDR3 DNA follows: TGTGCCACTCACCGGGACAGCAGCTCCTACGAGCAGTACTTC. This gives the protein CATHRDSSSYEQYF. This chain connects TRBV10-3 to TRBJ2-7; 7 bases are shared with TRBD1. Germline V gene lookup returns CDR1 ENHRY and CDR2 SYGVKD. The CDR3 consists of 14 residues. With V trimmed by 10 bases and J by 0 bases, 9 bases remained unmatched.

This chain links TRBV5-4 with TRBJ2-2, with D perhaps matching TRBD1 (5 bases). Germline V CDR1 and CDR2: SGHNT, YYREEE (reference sequence). Trimming shortened V by 2 bases and J by 7 bases, and 12 bases separated the two germline ends. The CDR3 is 14 residues long. This chain's CDR3 is CASSLRGLGGELFF. The CDR3 DNA follows: TGTGCCAGCAGCTTAAGGGGTCTGGGCGGGGAGCTGTTTTTT.

The chain has TRBV5-4 and TRBJ2-3; 10 bases agree with TRBD1. This CDR3 is 17 amino acids long. V lost 3 bases to trimming and J lost 5 bases; unmatched junction nucleotides: 12. Germline values: CDR1 SGHNT, CDR2 YYREEE (reference sequence). The CDR3 DNA is TGTGCCAGCAGCTCAAGGACCGCGACAGGGGGCCTAGATACGCAGTATTTT. Protein sequence: CASSSRTATGGLDTQYF.

The genes are TRBV5-1 and TRBJ2-7; possibly TRBD1 for D (5 bases). The CDR3 length is 14 residues. Germline values: CDR1 SGHRS, CDR2 YFSETQ. V was trimmed by 1 base and J by 2 bases, leaving 10 bases between them. The CDR3 loop is CASSLNQGPYEQYF. CDR3 nucleotides: TGCGCCAGCAGCTTGAACCAGGGTCCCTACGAGCAGTACTTC.

The chain recombines TRBV6-5 with TRBJ2-7; unclear D gene. CDR1 is MNHEY, CDR2 SVGAGI, per germline. This CDR3 has 13 residues. V lost 2 bases and J lost 3, with 8 bases in between. In nucleotides, the CDR3 is TGTGCCAGCAGTTACACGGGTGACTACGAGCAGTACTTC. Protein product: CASSYTGDYEQYF.

The chain has TRBV27 and TRBJ1-1; no firm D call. V was cut by 5 bases and J by 0 bases, with 7 bases left in between. The CDR3 totals 13 residues. The germline gives CDR1 MNHEY, CDR2 SMNVEV (reference sequence). CDR3 coding DNA: TGTGCCAGCAGTGCCTCAGTGAACACTGAAGCTTTCTTT. Translation: CASSASVNTEAFF.

This chain uses TRBV7-3 with TRBJ2-1; maybe TRBD1 (6 bases). The germline V and J ends were trimmed by 1 base and 4 bases, with 8 bases remaining between them. CDR3 length: 14 amino acids. The germline V gene has CDR1 SGHTA and CDR2 FQGTGA. In DNA, the CDR3 is TGTGCCAGCAGCTTAATAGGGGGATACAATGAGCAGTTCTTC. It is translated as CASSLIGGYNEQFF.

This clone was observed once. J is TRBJ2-7 and V is TRBV5-1, with 8 bases aligning to TRBD1. Germline values: CDR1 SGHRS, CDR2 YFSETQ. V shed 2 bases and J 3 bases; nucleotides not matched to a gene: 4. This CDR3 has 14 residues. The CDR3 region has the DNA TGCGCCAGCAGCTTAGGACAGGGTATCTACGAGCAGTACTTC. Amino acid sequence: CASSLGQGIYEQYF.

The V gene is TRBV18, the J gene TRBJ1-2; 7 bases are a match to TRBD1. The germline V gene encodes CDR1 KGHSH and CDR2 LQKENI. The ends lost 6 bases at V and 6 bases at J; junction bases unmatched: 16. The CDR3 spans 16 residues. CDR3: CASSRDRLPLEDGYTF. As DNA, the CDR3 is TGTGCCAGCTCTCGGGACAGACTACCTCTCGAAGATGGCTACACCTTC.

The V gene is TRBV6-5, the J gene TRBJ1-3; 9 positions match TRBD1. There are 14 residues in the CDR3. Germline V CDR1 and CDR2: MNHEY, SVGAGI. The J segment lost 3 bases and the V segment lost 6 bases, leaving 3 bases of the junction unmatched. The CDR3 bases are TGTGCCAGCAGCCGACAGGGGGGTGGAAACACCATATATTTT. Translated: CASSRQGGGNTIYF.

The V gene is TRBV6-1, the J gene TRBJ1-5; maybe TRBD1 (6 bases). Germline V gene data show CDR1 as MNHNS and CDR2 as SASEGT. The CDR3 is 13 amino acids. Trimming cost V 8 bases and J 4 bases, with 12 bases left between them. The CDR3 DNA is TGTGCCAGCCAGGACAGTCTTAATCAGCCCCAGCATTTT. Amino acids: CASQDSLNQPQHF.